This paragraph reports one TCR beta chain. Its matching antigen is unknown. Assay used: immunoSEQ multiplex PCR; TCRdb lists only in-frame clones, some missing. The table shows about 64,000 clones, with about 88% occurring only once. V dropped 2 bases and J dropped 4 bases, with 20 bases sitting between them. The CDR3 contains 17 residues. Germline V gene lookup returns CDR1 SGHVS and CDR2 FNYEAQ. The data are from a study of OX40 agonist ivuxolimab in advanced cancers. As for the study in general: Every patient in dose escalation had hepatocellular carcinoma, melanoma, renal cell or head and neck cancer.

Study-level points and caveats: Dose levels from 0.1 to 3.0 mg/kg saw CD4+ and CD8+ blood T cells expand clonally by week 6. Part of the nonresponder group also had normalized T-cell clonal expansion that was low. Expanded peripheral T cells had an undetermined antigen specificity.

Sequencing used CD4+ or CD8+ T cells sorted from blood, obtained in a trial of the OX40 agonist ivuxolimab. The chain employs TRBV7-6 and TRBJ1-1, with D possibly being TRBD1 (5 bases). This receptor was taken from an adult with an advanced solid tumor such as melanoma, head and neck, liver or kidney cancer. CDR3 coding DNA: TGTGCCAGCAGCTTACCGATTCGGGGCCGGACGGGCACTGAAGCTTTCTTT. Translation gives CASSLPIRGRTGTEAFF.